Sequencing of this T cell receptor (beta chain) was carried out in a study of blood T cell repertoires in COVID-19. The overall study: The study drew acute and convalescent COVID-19 samples from the United States, Italy and Spain. T cells, B-cell-depleted T cells, or PBMCs provided the cDNA or gDNA that served as material.

In germline, CDR1 is SGHVS, CDR2 FQNEAQ. There are 14 residues in the CDR3. With V trimmed by 3 bases and J by 10 bases, 2 bases remained unmatched. This clone was counted once. This table comes from immunoSEQ multiplex PCR, and its TCRdb copy is limited to in-frame clones, with some not included. The sample consists of 110,000 or so clones, 80% to 90% of them appearing once. Specimen: peripheral blood. This sequence originates from a woman between 50 and 59 years old with acute or convalescent COVID-19. The genes are TRBV7-8 and TRBJ1-6, with 11 bases that match TRBD1. The CDR3 here is CASSLGTGGSPLHF. The CDR3, as DNA: TGTGCCAGCAGCTTGGGGACAGGGGGATCACCCCTCCACTTT.